This TCR beta chain was recorded in a study of shared clonotypes between healthy human individuals. Notes on the study in general: The naive CD4 repertoires of a few donors were compared, and about 5% of clonotypes were shared. Blood was the sole source, and tissue repertoires probably differ.

Only in-frame clones appear in the TCRdb table, and some are missing; sequencing was by immunoSEQ multiplex PCR. The sample holds roughly 2.4 million clones, about 94% seen once. Comment on this clone: The antigen is not known.

The CDR3 is 12 residues long. Germline CDR1 GTSNPN, CDR2 SVGIG (reference sequence). Trimming took off 4 bases at V and 0 bases at J, with 4 bases between the two ends. The sequencing input was naive CD4+ T cells sorted from blood. Subset specified: CD45RA+ positively selected. J is TRBJ2-4 and V is TRBV30; the D is unclear. The source is a man younger than 30 in good health. CDR3 in amino acids: CAWTVAKNIQYF. The CDR3 nucleotides are TGTGCCTGGACCGTAGCCAAAAACATTCAGTACTTC. The full variable domain, with the rest looked up from reference TRBV30 and TRBJ2-4, is SQTIHQWPATLVQPVGSPLSLECTVEGTSNPNLYWYRQAAGRGLQLLFYSVGIGQISSEVPQNLSASRPQDRQFILSSKKLLLSDSGFYLCAWTVAKNIQYFGAGTRLSVL.